The sequence of this TCR beta chain was determined in a study of blood T cells in healthy people across ages. Primed by a sample-barcoded 5' primer and a J-beta primer mix, a second PCR proceeded for 7 to 11 cycles. The template-switch adaptor, which had 12 random nucleotides, put a tag on each cDNA molecule. Sequencing recovered at least 2.5 million CDR3-containing paired-end reads from each sample. TCRdb called the 5' RACE reads again in MiXCR, with one record for every CDR3 protein. The table lists around 870,000 distinct CDR3 sequences, 25% to 30% of them singletons. This clonotype was observed a single time. In each sample, at least 7 million PBMCs were isolated. V was clipped by 2 bases and J by 7 bases; unmatched bases: 11. The CDR3 is made up of 17 amino acids. Germline V gene data show CDR1 as LGHDT and CDR2 as YNNKEL (reference sequence).

This sequence joins TRBV3-1 and TRBJ2-2; the match to TRBD2 covers 9 bases. This clonotype was sampled from a woman aged 80 or over in good health. The sample comprised blood. The CDR3 region has the DNA TGTGCCAGCAGCCAACGCGGGGGGGCCTTAACGGACGGGGAGCTGTTTTTT. It yields the protein CASSQRGGALTDGELFF.